This TCR beta chain was documented in a study of Graves' ophthalmopathy and Graves' hyperthyroidism listed by TCRdb under 2018. For the study in its entirety: Peripheral blood samples were taken at the time of initial diagnosis, before any treatment was given. TCR beta repertoire signatures were used to distinguish Graves' ophthalmopathy from Graves' hyperthyroidism and to predict progression to ophthalmopathy. In total, 135 blood samples were TCR-sequenced: some 43 ophthalmopathy, under 80 hyperthyroidism and roughly 17 hyperthyroidism-to-ophthalmopathy patients. To explore V-J signatures distinguishing ophthalmopathy from hyperthyroidism, a discovery set of around 100 patients (fewer than 45 ophthalmopathy, around 55 stable hyperthyroidism) was enrolled. The independent validation cohort included approximately 19 hyperthyroidism patients plus 17 patients who later progressed from hyperthyroidism to ophthalmopathy. T-cell repertoires of thyroid tissue and blood were compared in over 5 hyperthyroidism patients. Following sampling, methimazole starting at 30 mg daily was administered to hyperthyroidism patients, and high-dose intravenous methylprednisolone was administered to ophthalmopathy patients.

Trimming takes 4 bases off V and 5 bases off J; junction bases not matched to a gene: 8. CDR1 and CDR2, looked up from the germline V gene, are SGHDT and YYEEEE. Including the terminal cysteine and phenylalanine, the CDR3 comprises 15 residues. Just CDR3 DNA is preserved here, 45 bases in frame from base 1. This clonotype appeared many times. Its antigen specificity is not known. Base quality data are lacking; no much larger clone is found one base away. The ophthalmopathy patients had moderately to severely active disease, with a Clinical Activity Score of 3 or higher, a NOSPECS grade of 4 or higher, and a disease duration of less than 3 months. Patients with other autoimmune diseases, uncontrolled infections, pregnancy or lactation were excluded from the study. Diagnosis was based on clinical symptoms, serum thyroxine, TRAb, thyroid ultrasound and orbital computed tomography. PBMCs were isolated from 8 to 10 ml of fresh peripheral blood by Ficoll-Paque density gradient centrifugation. Trizol reagent was used to extract the total RNA, and its quality was then checked on an Agilent 2100 Bioanalyzer.

For repertoire sequencing, the TCR beta CDR3 regions were amplified from RNA transcripts. A first-round RT-PCR used HTBI primers with the Qiagen OneStep RT-PCR kit, followed by a second-round multiplex PCR, size selection and purification. Sequencing of the libraries was carried out on an Illumina HiSeq2000 in paired-end mode with 100 bp reads. Processing in the source paper ran as follows. SOAPnuke was used to process the reads, removing any read that contained adapters or uncalled bases, had a mean Phred below 15, or lacked an exact match to the constant primer or identifier. COPE v1.2.5 was used to merge high-quality paired reads. Unique nucleotide sequences were defined as clonotypes and aligned to IMGT TRB V, D and J references using MiTCR v1.1. Only V-J combinations with frequency above 0.0001 were analysed, covering 99.2% of repertoires. For each V-J combination, a TCR clonal expansion and chaos score was defined as F50 clonal expansion divided by the chaos observed in the TCRdist matrix. Features were reduced by Welch's t-statistics and random forest to 10 to 15 V-J combinations, which fed a naive Bayes classifier. Thyroid-blood repertoire similarity was quantified with the Morisita-Horn index. TCRdb reanalyzed the raw reads on its own, using fastp at Q25 for trimming and MiXCR for clone calling, and kept in-frame beta chains. Rows merge per CDR3 protein into single entries with the most common DNA and genes. TCRdb's processing, not the authors' own work, is the source of the V and J calls. The sample table holds around 600,000 distinct CDR3 sequences, of which over 40% were seen once. The ten most abundant clones make up roughly 3% of the sample.

General conclusions and limits of the study: Most expanded thyroid clonotypes with frequency above 0.001 were also detected in blood, suggesting blood repertoires may reflect the thyroid immune response. In validation, the model predicted ophthalmopathy progression with more than 70% sensitivity and roughly 72% specificity; fewer than 15 predicted patients were CT-confirmed with GO in a median of around 6 months. Sample size was not predetermined statistically, and investigators were not blinded to group allocation. The 13-signature model separated ophthalmopathy from stable hyperthyroidism with around 90% sensitivity and about 84% specificity in cross-validation, and 80%/75% in the test set.

This sequence was found in an adult man with Graves' ophthalmopathy. The chain couples TRBV5-6 to TRBJ1-5; the central 8 bases match TRBD1. Input material: peripheral blood. The DNA is as follows: TGTGCCAGCAGCACCACAGGGGGAGTGTATCAGCCCCAGCATTTT. This gives the protein CASSTTGGVYQPQHF. With the portions outside the CDR3 filled from the reference TRBV5-6 and TRBJ1-5 genes, the complete variable region becomes DAGVTQSPTHLIKTRGQQVTLRCSPKSGHDTVSWYQQALGQGPQFIFQYYEEEERQRGNFPDRFSGHQFPNYSSELNVNALLLGDSALYLCASSTTGGVYQPQHFGDGTRLSIL.